This T cell receptor (beta chain) was observed in a study of T cells in Graves' hyperthyroidism and ophthalmopathy. Study in general: Peripheral blood sampling occurred at initial diagnosis, before any treatment. Study observations and caveats: Blood also showed most of the thyroid clonotypes that were expanded above 0.001. Ophthalmopathy cases were set apart from stable hyperthyroidism by a 13 V-J model.

Based on clinical symptoms, serum thyroxine and TRAb, thyroid ultrasound and orbital computed tomography, diagnoses were reached. The investigators amplified TCR beta CDR3 regions from RNA transcripts. HTBI primers were the set used in a first-round RT-PCR of the TCR CDR3. From the multiplex PCR reads, TCRdb called clonotypes with MiXCR, one entry per CDR3 protein. The sample lists roughly 500,000 distinct CDR3 sequences, roughly a quarter occurring once. As regards this clonotype: Its antigen is still unknown.

Germline V gene sequence: CDR1 DFQATT, CDR2 SNEGSKA (reference sequence). The V segment lost 1 base and the J segment 0 bases; nucleotides outside the gene matches: 9. The CDR3 contains 16 residues. This TCR was recovered from a woman in her 30s with Graves' ophthalmopathy. This chain joins TRBV20-1 and TRBJ2-7; 7 bases line up with TRBD2. Sequencing was performed on blood. Here the CDR3 DNA reads TGCAGTGCTAGAGTTTTTGGGGAGGGGACCTCCTACGAGCAGTACTTC. This gives the protein CSARVFGEGTSYEQYF.